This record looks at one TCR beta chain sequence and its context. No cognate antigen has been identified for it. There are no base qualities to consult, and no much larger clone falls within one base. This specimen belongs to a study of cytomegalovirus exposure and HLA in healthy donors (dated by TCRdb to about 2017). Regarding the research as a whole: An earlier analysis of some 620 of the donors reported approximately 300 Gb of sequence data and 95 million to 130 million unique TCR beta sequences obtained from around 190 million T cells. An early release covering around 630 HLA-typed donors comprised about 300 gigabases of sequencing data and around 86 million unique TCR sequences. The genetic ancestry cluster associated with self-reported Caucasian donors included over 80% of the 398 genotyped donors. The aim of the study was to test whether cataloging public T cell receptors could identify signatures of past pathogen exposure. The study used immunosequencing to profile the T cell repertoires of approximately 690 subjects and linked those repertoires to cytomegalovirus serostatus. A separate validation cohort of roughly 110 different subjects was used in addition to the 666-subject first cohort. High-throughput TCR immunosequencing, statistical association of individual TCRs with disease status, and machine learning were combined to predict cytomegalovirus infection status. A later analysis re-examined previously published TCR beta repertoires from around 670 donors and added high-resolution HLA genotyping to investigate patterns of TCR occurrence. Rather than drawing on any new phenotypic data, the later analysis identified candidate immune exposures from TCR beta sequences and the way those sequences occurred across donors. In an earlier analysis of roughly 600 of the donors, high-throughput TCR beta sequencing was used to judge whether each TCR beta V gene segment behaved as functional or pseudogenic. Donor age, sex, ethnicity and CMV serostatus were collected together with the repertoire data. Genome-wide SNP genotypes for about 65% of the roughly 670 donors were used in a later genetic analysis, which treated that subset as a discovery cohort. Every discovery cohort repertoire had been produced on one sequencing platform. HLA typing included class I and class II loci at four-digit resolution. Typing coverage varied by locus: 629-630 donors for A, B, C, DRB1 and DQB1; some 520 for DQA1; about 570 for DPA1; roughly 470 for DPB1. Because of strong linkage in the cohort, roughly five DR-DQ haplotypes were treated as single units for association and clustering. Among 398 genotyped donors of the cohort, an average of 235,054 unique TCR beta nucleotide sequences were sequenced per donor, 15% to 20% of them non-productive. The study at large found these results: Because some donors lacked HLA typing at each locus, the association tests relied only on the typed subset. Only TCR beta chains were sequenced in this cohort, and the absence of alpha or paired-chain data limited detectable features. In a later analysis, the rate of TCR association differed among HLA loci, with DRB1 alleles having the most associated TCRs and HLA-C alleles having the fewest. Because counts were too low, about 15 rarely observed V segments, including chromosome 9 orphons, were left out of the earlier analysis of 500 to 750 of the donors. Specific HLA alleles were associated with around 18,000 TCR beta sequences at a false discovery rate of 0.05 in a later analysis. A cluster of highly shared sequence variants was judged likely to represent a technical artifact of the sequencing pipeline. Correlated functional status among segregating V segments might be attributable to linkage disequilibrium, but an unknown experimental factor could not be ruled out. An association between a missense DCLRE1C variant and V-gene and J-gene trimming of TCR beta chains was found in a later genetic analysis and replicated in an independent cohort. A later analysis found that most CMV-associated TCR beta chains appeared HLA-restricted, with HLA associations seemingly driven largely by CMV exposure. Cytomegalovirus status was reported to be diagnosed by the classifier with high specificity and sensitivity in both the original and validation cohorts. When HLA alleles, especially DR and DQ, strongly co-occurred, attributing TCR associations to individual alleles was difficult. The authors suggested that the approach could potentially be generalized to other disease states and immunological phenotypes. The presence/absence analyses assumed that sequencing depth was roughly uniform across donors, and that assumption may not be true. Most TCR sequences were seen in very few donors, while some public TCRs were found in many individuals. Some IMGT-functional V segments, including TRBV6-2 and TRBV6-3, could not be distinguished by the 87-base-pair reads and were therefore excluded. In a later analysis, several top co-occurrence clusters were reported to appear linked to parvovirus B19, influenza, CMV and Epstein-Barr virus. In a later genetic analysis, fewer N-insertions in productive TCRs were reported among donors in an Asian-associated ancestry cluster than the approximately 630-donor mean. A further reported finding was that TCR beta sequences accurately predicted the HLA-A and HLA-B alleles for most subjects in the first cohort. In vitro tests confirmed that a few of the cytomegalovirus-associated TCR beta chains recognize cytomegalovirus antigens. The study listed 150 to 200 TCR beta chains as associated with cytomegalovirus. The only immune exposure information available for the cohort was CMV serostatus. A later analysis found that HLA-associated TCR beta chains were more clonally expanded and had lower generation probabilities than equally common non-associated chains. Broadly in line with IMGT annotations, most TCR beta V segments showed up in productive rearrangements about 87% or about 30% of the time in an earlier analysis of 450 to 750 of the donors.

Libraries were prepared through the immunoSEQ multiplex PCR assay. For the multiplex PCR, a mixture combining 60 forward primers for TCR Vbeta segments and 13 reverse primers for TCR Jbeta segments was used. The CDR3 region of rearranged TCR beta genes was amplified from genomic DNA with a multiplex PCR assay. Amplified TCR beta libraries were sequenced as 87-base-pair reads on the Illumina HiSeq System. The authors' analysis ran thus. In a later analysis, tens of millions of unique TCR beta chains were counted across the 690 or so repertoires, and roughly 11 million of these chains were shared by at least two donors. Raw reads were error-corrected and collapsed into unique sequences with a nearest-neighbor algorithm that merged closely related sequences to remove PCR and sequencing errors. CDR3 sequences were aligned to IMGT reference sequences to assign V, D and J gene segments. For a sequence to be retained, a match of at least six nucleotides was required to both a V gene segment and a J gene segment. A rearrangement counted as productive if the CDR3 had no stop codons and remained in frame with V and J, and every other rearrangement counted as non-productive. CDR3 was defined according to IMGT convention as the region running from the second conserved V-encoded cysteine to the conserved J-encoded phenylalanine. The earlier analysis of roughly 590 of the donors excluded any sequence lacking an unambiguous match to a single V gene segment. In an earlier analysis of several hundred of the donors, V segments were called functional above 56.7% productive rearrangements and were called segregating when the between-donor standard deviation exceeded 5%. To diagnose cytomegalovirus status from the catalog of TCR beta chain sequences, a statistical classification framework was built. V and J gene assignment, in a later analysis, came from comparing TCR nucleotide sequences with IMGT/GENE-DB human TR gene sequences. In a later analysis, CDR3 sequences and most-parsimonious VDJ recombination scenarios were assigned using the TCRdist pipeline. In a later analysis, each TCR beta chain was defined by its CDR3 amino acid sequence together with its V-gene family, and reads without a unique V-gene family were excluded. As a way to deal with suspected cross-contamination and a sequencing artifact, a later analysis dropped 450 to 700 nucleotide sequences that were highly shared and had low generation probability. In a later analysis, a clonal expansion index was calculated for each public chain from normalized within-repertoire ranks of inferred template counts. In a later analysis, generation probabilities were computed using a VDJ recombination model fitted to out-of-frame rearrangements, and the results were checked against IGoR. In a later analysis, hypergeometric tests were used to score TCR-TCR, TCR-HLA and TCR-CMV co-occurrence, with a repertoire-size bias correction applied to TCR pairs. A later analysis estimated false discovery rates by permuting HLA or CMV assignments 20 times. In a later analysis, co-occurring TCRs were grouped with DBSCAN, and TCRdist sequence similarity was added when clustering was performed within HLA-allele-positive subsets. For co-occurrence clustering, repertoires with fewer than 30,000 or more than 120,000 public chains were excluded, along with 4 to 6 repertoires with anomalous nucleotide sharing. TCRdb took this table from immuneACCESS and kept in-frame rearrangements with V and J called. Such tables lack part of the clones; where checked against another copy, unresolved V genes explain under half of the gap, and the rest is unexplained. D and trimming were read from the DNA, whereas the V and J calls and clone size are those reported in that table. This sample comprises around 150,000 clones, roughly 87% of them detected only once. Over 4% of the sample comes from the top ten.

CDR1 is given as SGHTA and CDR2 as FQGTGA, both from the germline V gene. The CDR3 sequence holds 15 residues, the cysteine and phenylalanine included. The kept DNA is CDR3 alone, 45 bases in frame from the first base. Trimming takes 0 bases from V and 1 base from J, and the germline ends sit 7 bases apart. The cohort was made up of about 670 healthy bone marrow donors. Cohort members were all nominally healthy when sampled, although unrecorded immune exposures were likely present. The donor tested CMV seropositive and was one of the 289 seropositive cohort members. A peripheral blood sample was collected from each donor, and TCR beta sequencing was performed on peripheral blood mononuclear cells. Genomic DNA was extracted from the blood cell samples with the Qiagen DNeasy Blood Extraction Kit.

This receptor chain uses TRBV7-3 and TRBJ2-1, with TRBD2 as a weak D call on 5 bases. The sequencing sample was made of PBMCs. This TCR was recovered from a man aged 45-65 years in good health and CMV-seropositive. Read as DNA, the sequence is TGTGCCAGCAGCTTAACCCGGGATTCCTACAATGAGCAGTTCTTC. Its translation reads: CASSLTRDSYNEQFF.